This TCR beta chain was identified in a study of cytomegalovirus exposure and HLA in healthy donors. Study conclusions and caveats: Later analysis reportedly placed an Asian-associated ancestry cluster below the roughly 700-donor mean in N-insertions. Clonal expansion was found to be greater in HLA-associated TCR beta chains than in equally common others in a later analysis.

The PCR employed 60 Vbeta primers together with 13 Jbeta primers. As processed by the authors: A later analysis counted 65 million to 80 million unique TCR beta chains, around 10 million shared. Assay used: immunoSEQ multiplex PCR; TCRdb lists only in-frame clones, some missing. That table furnishes V, J and clone size, whereas the DNA furnished D and trimming. The profile shows some 150,000 clones, around three quarters of them singletons. Points on this clone: The antigen is undetermined.

Participants comprised healthy donors of bone marrow. Germline values: CDR1 SGHTA, CDR2 FQGNSA. V was trimmed by 1 base and J by 2 bases, leaving 11 bases between them. CDR3 length: 15 amino acids. V gene TRBV7-2 combines with J gene TRBJ1-2; D ambiguous. Sample: PBMCs. This TCR was sampled from a woman aged 30 to 39 in good health and CMV-seropositive. The CDR3 spells CASSLVARVNYGYTF. The CDR3 DNA follows: TGTGCCAGCAGCTTAGTAGCCAGAGTCAACTATGGCTACACCTTC.